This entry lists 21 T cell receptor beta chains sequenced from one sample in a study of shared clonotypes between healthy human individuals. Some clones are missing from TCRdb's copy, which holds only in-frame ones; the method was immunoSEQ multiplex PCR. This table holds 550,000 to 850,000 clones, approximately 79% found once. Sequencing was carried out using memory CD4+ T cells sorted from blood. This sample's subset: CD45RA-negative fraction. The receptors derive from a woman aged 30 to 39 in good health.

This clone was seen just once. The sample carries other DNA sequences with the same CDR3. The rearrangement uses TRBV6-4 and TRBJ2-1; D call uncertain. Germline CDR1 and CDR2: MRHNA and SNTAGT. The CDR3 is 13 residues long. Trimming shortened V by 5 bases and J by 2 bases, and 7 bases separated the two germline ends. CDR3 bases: TGTGCCAGCAGTAGGGAACCCTACAATGAGCAGTTCTTC. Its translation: CASSREPYNEQFF.

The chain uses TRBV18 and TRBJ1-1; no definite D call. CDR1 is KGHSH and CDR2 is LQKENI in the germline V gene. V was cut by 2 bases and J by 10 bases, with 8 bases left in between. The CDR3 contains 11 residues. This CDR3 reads CASSPGEVAFF. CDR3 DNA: TGTGCCAGCTCACCAGGGGAGGTAGCTTTCTTT.

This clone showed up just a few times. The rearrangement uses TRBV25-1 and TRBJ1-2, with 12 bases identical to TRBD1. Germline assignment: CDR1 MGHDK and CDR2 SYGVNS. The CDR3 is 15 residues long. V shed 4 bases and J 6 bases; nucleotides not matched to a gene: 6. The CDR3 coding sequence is TGTGCCAGCAGTGGAAGGGACAGGGGGCTGGATGGCTACACCTTC. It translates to CASSGRDRGLDGYTF.

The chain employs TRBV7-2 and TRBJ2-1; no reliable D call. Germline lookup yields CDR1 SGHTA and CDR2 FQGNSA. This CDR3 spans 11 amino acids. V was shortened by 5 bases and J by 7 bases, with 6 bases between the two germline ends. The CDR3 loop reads CASSPRNEQFF. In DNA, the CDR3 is TGTGCCAGCAGCCCTCGGAATGAGCAGTTCTTC.

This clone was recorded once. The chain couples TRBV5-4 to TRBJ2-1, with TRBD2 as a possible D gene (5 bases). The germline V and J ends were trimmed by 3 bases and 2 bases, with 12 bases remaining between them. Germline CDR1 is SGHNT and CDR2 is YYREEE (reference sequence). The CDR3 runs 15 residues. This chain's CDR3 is CASSSGITTYNEQFF. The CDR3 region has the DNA TGTGCCAGCAGCTCCGGGATTACCACCTACAATGAGCAGTTCTTC.

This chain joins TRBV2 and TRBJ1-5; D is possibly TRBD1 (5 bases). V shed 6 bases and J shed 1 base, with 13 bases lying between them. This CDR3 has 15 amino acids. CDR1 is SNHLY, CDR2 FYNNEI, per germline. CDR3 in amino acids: CASSREGSSNQPQHF. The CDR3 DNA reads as TGTGCCAGCAGCAGGGAGGGATCAAGCAATCAGCCCCAGCATTTT.

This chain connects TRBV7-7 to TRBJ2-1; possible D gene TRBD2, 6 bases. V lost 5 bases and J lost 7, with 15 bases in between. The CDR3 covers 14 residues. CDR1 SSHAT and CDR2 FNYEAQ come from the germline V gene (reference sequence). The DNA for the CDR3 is TGTGCCAGCAGCCTAGGTGGACTATCGAATGAGCAGTTCTTC. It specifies CASSLGGLSNEQFF.

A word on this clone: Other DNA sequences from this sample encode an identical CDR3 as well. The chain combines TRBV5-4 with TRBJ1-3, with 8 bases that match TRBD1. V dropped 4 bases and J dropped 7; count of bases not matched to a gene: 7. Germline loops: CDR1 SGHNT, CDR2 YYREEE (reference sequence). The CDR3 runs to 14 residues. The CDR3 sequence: CASSLDRARNTIYF. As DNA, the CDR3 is TGTGCCAGCAGCCTGGACAGGGCAAGGAACACCATATATTTT.

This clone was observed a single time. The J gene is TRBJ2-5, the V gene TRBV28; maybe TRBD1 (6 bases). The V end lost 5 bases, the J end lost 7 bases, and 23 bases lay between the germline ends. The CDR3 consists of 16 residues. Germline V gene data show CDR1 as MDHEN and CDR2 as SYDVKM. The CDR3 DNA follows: TGTGCCAGCAGTCCCGAGACAGGAGGCTCTCATGGGACCCAGTACTTC. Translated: CASSPETGGSHGTQYF.

The CDR3 nucleotides are TGTGCCAGCAGTTCGTCCGGGGTCGGGAGCAATCAGCCCCAGCATTTT. Translated: CASSSSGVGSNQPQHF. This chain links TRBV28 with TRBJ1-5; no firm D call. Per germline, CDR1 MDHEN and CDR2 SYDVKM. V shed 4 bases and J shed 1 base, with 14 bases lying between them. The CDR3 length is 16 residues.

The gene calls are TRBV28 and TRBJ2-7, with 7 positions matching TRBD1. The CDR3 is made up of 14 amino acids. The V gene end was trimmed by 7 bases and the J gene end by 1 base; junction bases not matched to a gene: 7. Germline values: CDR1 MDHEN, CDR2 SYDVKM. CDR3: CASTTNRGSYEQYF. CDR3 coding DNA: TGTGCCAGCACCACGAACAGGGGTTCCTACGAGCAGTACTTC. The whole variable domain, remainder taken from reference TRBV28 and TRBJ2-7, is DVKVTQSSRYLVKRTGEKVFLECVQDMDHENMFWYRQDPGLGLRLIYFSYDVKMKEKGDIPEGYSVSREKKERFSLILESASTNQTSMYLCASTTNRGSYEQYFGPGTRLTVT.

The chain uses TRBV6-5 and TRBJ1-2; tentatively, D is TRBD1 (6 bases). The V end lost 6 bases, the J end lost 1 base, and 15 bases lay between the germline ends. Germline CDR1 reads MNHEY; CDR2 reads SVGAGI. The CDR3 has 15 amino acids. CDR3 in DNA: TGTGCCAGCAGCCGATGGGGGGGCCTTAACTATGGCTACACCTTC. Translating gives CASSRWGGLNYGYTF.

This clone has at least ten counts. The DNA for the CDR3 is TGCAGTGCGTTCCGGGTTGTTGAGCAGTTCTTC. Encoded protein: CSAFRVVEQFF. The chain employs TRBV20-1 and TRBJ2-1; no clear D. With 6 bases removed from V and 9 bases from J, the gap between germline ends came to 12 bases. CDR1 and CDR2 from the germline V gene are DFQATT and SNEGSKA (reference sequence). CDR3 length equals 11 residues.

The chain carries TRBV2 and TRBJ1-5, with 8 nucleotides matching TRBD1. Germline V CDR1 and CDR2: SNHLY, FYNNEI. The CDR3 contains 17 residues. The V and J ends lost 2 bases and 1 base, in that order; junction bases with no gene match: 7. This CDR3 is CASSEQGAGLSNQPQHF. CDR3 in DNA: TGTGCCAGCAGTGAACAGGGGGCCGGGTTGAGCAATCAGCCCCAGCATTTT.

The CDR3 nucleotides read TGTGCCAGCAGCTCCCTGCTAGCGGGGATTTACGAGCAGTACTTC. Its protein is CASSSLLAGIYEQYF. The gene calls are TRBV5-4 and TRBJ2-7; 9 bases are shared with TRBD2. Germline lookup yields CDR1 SGHNT and CDR2 YYREEE (reference sequence). V gave up 3 bases and J gave up 4 bases; unmatched junction bases: 8. CDR3 length: 15 residues.

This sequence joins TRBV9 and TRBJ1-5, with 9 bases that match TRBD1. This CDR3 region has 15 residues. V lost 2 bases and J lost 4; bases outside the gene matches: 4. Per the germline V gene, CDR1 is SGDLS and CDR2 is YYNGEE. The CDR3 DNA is TGTGCCAGCAGCGTGGGGACAGGGAGTAATCAGCCCCAGCATTTT. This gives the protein CASSVGTGSNQPQHF.

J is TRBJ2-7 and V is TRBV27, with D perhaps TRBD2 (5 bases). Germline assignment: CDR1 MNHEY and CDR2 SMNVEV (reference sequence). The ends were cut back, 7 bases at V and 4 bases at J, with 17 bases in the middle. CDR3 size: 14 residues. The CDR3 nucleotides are TGTGCCAGCAAAAATAGCGACTCCCGTTACGAGCAGTACTTC. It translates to CASKNSDSRYEQYF.

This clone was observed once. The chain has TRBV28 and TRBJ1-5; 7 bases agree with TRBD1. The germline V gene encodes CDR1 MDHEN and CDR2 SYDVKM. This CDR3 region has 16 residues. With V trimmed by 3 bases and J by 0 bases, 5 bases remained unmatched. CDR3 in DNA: TGTGCCAGCAGTTTGGGACAGTACTATAGCAATCAGCCCCAGCATTTT. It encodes CASSLGQYYSNQPQHF.

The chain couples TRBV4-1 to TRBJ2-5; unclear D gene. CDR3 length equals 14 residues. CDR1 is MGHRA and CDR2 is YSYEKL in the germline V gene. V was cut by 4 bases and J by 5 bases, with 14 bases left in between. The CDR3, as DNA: TGCGCCAGCAGCCCCCTACAGATGAAGGAGACCCAGTACTTC. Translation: CASSPLQMKETQYF.

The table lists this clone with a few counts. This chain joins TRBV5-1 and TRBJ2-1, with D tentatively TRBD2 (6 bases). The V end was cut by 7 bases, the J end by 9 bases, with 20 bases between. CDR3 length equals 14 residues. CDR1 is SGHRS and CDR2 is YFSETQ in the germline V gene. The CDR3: CASYGGVGYGEQFF. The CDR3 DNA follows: TGCGCCAGCTACGGGGGAGTAGGCTACGGTGAGCAGTTCTTC. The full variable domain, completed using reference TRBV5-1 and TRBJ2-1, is KAGVTQTPRYLIKTRGQQVTLSCSPISGHRSVSWYQQTPGQGLQFLFEYFSETQRNKGNFPGRFSGRQFSNSRSEMNVSTLELGDSALYLCASYGGVGYGEQFFGPGTRLTVL.

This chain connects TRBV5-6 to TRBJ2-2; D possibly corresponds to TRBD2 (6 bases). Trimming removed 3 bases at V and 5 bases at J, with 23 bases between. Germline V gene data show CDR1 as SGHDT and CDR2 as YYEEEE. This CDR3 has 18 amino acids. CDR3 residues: CASSWSGLGDFWTGELFF. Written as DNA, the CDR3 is TGTGCCAGCAGCTGGAGCGGGCTAGGTGATTTTTGGACCGGGGAGCTGTTTTTT.